Sequencing of this T cell receptor (beta chain) was carried out in a study of blood T cell repertoires in COVID-19. Study overall: The cDNA or gDNA used as material had been derived from T cells, B-cell-depleted T cells, or PBMCs.

CDR1 and CDR2 from the germline V gene are LGHDT and YNNKEL (reference sequence). J was trimmed by 4 bases and V by 5 bases; bases with no gene match: 6. The length of the CDR3 is 15 residues. Authors' methods: Estimation of nucleated cell counts relied on the amplification of reference gene primers. Sequencing was performed with immunoSEQ multiplex PCR; in TCRdb, only in-frame clones are kept and a portion is missing. V and J calls and clone size follow that table, whereas D and trimming were derived from the DNA. Of about 110,000 clones in the sample, 85% were seen once. Sequenced sample: peripheral blood. The chain employs TRBV3-1 (or the pseudogene TRBV3-2) and TRBJ1-5; 9 bases line up with TRBD1. The clonotype comes from a human donor in a cohort sampled during active COVID-19. CDR3 DNA sequence: TGTGCCAGCAGCAGTTCACAGGGGGCGAATCAGCCCCAGCATTTT. This sequence encodes CASSSSQGANQPQHF.